What follows are 28 T cell receptor beta chains derived from one specimen sequenced in a study of blood T cell repertoires in COVID-19. The method was immunoSEQ multiplex PCR; TCRdb's version includes in-frame clones alone and lacks a portion of them. The data contain hundreds of thousands of clones, about 89% of them singletons. Source material: PBMCs or T cells enriched from blood (not recorded which). These receptors were taken from a man aged 40-50 years who had recovered from COVID-19.

The V call is TRBV12-3 or TRBV12-4, the J call TRBJ1-2; unclear D gene. V shed 7 bases and J shed 5 bases, with 11 bases lying between them. This CDR3 has 12 amino acids. CDR3 in amino acids: CASTPGVYGYTF. CDR3 coding DNA: TGTGCCAGCACCCCGGGAGTTTATGGCTACACCTTC.

The rearrangement uses TRBV30 and TRBJ1-5; the match to TRBD1 covers 11 bases. V shed 0 bases, J shed 4 bases, and the junction held 2 bases outside the gene matches. CDR1 is GTSNPN, CDR2 SVGIG, per germline (reference sequence). CDR3 length: 15 amino acids. CDR3 protein: CAWSVGTGGNQPQHF. In nucleotides, the CDR3 is TGTGCCTGGAGTGTAGGGACAGGGGGTAATCAGCCCCAGCATTTT.

This rearrangement joins TRBV5-1 to TRBJ2-7; D ambiguous. This CDR3 is built from 13 residues. The V gene lost 0 bases and the J gene lost 1 base, with 5 bases spanning the gap. The germline gives CDR1 SGHRS, CDR2 YFSETQ. The CDR3 bases are TGCGCCAGCAGCTTGGCTCTGTCCTACGAGCAGTACTTC. Translation: CASSLALSYEQYF.

This chain connects TRBV28 to TRBJ1-5, with D hard to call. The V gene's germline CDR1 is MDHEN and CDR2 SYDVKM. The CDR3 contains 17 residues. Deletions cut 9 bases from V and 2 bases from J, with 23 bases between. DNA of the CDR3: TGTGCCAGTACCCCAGTTGGTTTCGGAGTGGGCAATCAGCCCCAGCATTTT. This gives the protein CASTPVGFGVGNQPQHF.

This clone has more than one count but fewer than ten. The rearrangement uses TRBV11-2 and TRBJ2-7; 7 bases line up with TRBD1. Germline assignment: CDR1 SGHAT and CDR2 FQNNGV. The CDR3 runs 16 residues. Trimming took 5 bases from V and 1 from J; bases not matched to a gene: 11. CDR3 nucleotide sequence: TGTGCCAGCAGCCTAACCGGGACAGACATATCCTACGAGCAGTACTTC. Translated, it gives CASSLTGTDISYEQYF.

The V gene is TRBV18, the J gene TRBJ1-4, with TRBD1 matching 9 bases. This CDR3 region has 17 residues. With 3 bases clipped from V and 8 bases from J, the junction kept 13 bases outside the gene matches. Germline values: CDR1 KGHSH, CDR2 LQKENI. The CDR3 DNA follows: TGTGCCAGCTCACCCGGGACAGGGCGCCTCGCCAAGGAAAAACTGTTTTTT. Encoded protein: CASSPGTGRLAKEKLFF.

V and J are TRBV27 and TRBJ2-6; 7 bases match TRBD2. Germline lookup yields CDR1 MNHEY and CDR2 SMNVEV (reference sequence). The CDR3 is made up of 15 amino acids. J was trimmed by 0 bases and V by 6 bases; bases with no gene match: 2. The CDR3 sequence is CASRTGGSGANVLTF. The CDR3 coding sequence is TGTGCCAGCAGAACGGGAGGCTCTGGGGCCAACGTCCTGACTTTC.

This clone has only one observation. The CDR3 region has the DNA TGTGCCAGCAGCGTAGTAAAGACCGGGAGCGGGAACACCGGGGAGCTGTTTTTT. This gives the protein CASSVVKTGSGNTGELFF. V is TRBV9 and J is TRBJ2-2, with a possible D match to TRBD2 (6 bases). Per germline, CDR1 SGDLS and CDR2 YYNGEE. The ends were cut back, 0 bases at V and 1 base at J, with 16 bases in the middle. The length of the CDR3 is 18 residues.

This chain uses TRBV9 with TRBJ1-4, with D unclear. This CDR3 contains 15 residues. V was trimmed by 4 bases and J by 7 bases, leaving 17 bases between them. Germline-derived CDR1 and CDR2 are SGDLS and YYNGEE. CDR3 nucleotides: TGTGCCAGCAGCAAAGGCGGGGTAGTTGGTGAAAAACTGTTTTTT. This encodes CASSKGGVVGEKLFF.

This clone showed up just once. The chain combines TRBV14 with TRBJ2-5; the match to TRBD2 covers 8 bases. Trimming at V came to 3 bases and at J to 4 bases, leaving 4 bases not matched to a gene. This CDR3 region has 14 residues. CDR1 is SGHDN and CDR2 is FVKESK in the germline V gene. CDR3 protein: CASSQASGRETQYF. In nucleotides, the CDR3 is TGTGCCAGCAGCCAGGCAAGCGGGAGAGAGACCCAGTACTTC.

This clone was observed a few times. The CDR3 region is CASSLGDSMNTEAFF. CDR3 nucleotides: TGTGCCAGCAGCCTCGGGGACAGTATGAACACTGAAGCTTTCTTT. The chain uses TRBV5-5 and TRBJ1-1; 7 bases line up with TRBD1. Germline lookup yields CDR1 SGHKS and CDR2 YYEKEE (reference sequence). V was clipped by 4 bases and J by 0 bases; unmatched bases: 6. The CDR3 is made up of 15 amino acids.

The table lists this clone with many counts. This chain links TRBV12-5 with TRBJ1-1, with 10 bases fitting TRBD1. CDR1 LGHNT and CDR2 FRNRAP come from the germline V gene. With 1 base clipped from V and 1 base from J, the junction kept 9 bases outside the gene matches. This CDR3 region has 18 residues. CDR3 coding DNA: TGTGCTAGTGGTTTGGCCAGACAGGGGGCATTTGGGAACACTGAAGCTTTCTTT. Residues: CASGLARQGAFGNTEAFF.

The rearrangement links TRBV7-3 to TRBJ2-3; 9 nucleotides line up with TRBD2. The CDR3 sequence is 15 residues long. With V trimmed by 5 bases and J by 5 bases, 8 bases remained unmatched. Per the germline V gene, CDR1 is SGHTA and CDR2 is FQGTGA. Here the CDR3 DNA reads TGTGCCAGCAGCGAAAGAGCGGGAGGTGTAGATACGCAGTATTTT. Its protein product is CASSERAGGVDTQYF.

The CDR3 DNA sequence: TGTGCCTACGGCAAGGGGGCGCTGGATCAGCCCCAGCATTTT. Translating it yields CAYGKGALDQPQHF. The chain has TRBV30 and TRBJ1-5, with 7 bases identical to TRBD1. Germline CDR1 and CDR2: GTSNPN and SVGIG (reference sequence). The J segment lost 5 bases and the V segment lost 7 bases, leaving 11 bases of the junction unmatched. The CDR3 contains 14 residues.

The chain employs TRBV6-4 and TRBJ1-2; possible D gene TRBD1, 5 bases. Germline loops: CDR1 MRHNA, CDR2 SNTAGT. Between the trimmed V and J ends, which lost 0 bases and 5 bases, there was a span of 7 bases. The CDR3 loop spans 13 amino acids. DNA for the CDR3: TGTGCCAGCAGTGACTCGGGGGGTTATGGCTACACCTTC. Translating gives CASSDSGGYGYTF.

V is TRBV12-5 and J is TRBJ1-1; D is uncertain. Looked up from germline, CDR1 is LGHNT and CDR2 is FRNRAP. V was cut by 4 bases and J by 5 bases, with 20 bases left in between. CDR3 length: 16 amino acids. The CDR3 region is CASGSYSSPDGTEAFF. CDR3 DNA sequence: TGTGCTAGTGGTTCCTACAGCTCCCCCGATGGGACTGAAGCTTTCTTT.

The chain is built from TRBV7-9 and TRBJ2-7; possibly TRBD2 for D (6 bases). V lost 10 bases and J 3 bases, leaving 10 bases between the germline ends. The germline CDR1 and CDR2 sequences are SEHNR and FQNEAQ (reference sequence). The CDR3 sequence is 11 residues long. CDR3: CATQGGYEQYF. CDR3 in DNA: TGTGCCACCCAGGGAGGCTACGAGCAGTACTTC.

This clone appeared a single time. V gene TRBV28 combines with J gene TRBJ2-7, with TRBD1 matching over 9 bases. The CDR3 is 16 amino acids. Germline loops: CDR1 MDHEN, CDR2 SYDVKM. With V trimmed by 3 bases and J by 5 bases, 11 bases remained unmatched. The CDR3, as DNA: TGTGCCAGCAGTTTCACTGGGACAGGGAGAAGGAACGAGCAGTACTTC. Translating gives CASSFTGTGRRNEQYF.

The chain uses TRBV12-5 and TRBJ2-6; D gene uncertain. The V end lost 2 bases, the J end lost 0 bases, and 14 bases lay between the germline ends. In germline, CDR1 is LGHNT, CDR2 FRNRAP. The CDR3 is made up of 18 amino acids. CDR3: CASGLSKLISSGANVLTF. For the CDR3, the DNA is TGTGCTAGTGGTTTGTCGAAGCTGATCTCCTCTGGGGCCAACGTCCTGACTTTC.

The chain combines TRBV6-5 with TRBJ2-1; 9 nucleotides match TRBD2. V gave up 5 bases and J gave up 10 bases; unmatched junction bases: 3. The germline V gene has CDR1 MNHEY and CDR2 SVGAGI. The CDR3 loop spans 12 amino acids. The CDR3 DNA reads TGTGCCAGCAGTCCTAGCGGGGAGGAGCAGTTCTTC. Encoded protein: CASSPSGEEQFF.

This chain connects TRBV9 to TRBJ2-7, with TRBD2 matching over 9 bases. J lost 2 bases, V lost 3 bases, and 12 bases had no gene match. Germline V gene sequence: CDR1 SGDLS, CDR2 YYNGEE. The CDR3 totals 17 residues. The CDR3 DNA reads TGTGCCAGCAGCGGCCTCGCGGGGGGGGGCCACCCCTACGAGCAGTACTTC. Its protein is CASSGLAGGGHPYEQYF.

The chain has TRBV5-1 and TRBJ2-2; 12 positions agree with TRBD2. There are 15 residues in the CDR3. The V gene's germline CDR1 is SGHRS and CDR2 YFSETQ. With 3 bases clipped from V and 4 bases from J, the junction kept 1 base outside the gene matches. This CDR3 is CASSSGLAGTGELFF. In DNA, the CDR3 is TGCGCCAGCAGCTCGGGACTAGCGGGCACCGGGGAGCTGTTTTTT.

This chain links TRBV6-5 with TRBJ1-5; D possibly corresponds to TRBD1 (5 bases). Germline CDR1 MNHEY, CDR2 SVGAGI. CDR3 size: 14 residues. Trimming pared 5 bases from V and 3 bases from J, leaving 11 bases between. CDR3 sequence (DNA): TGTGCCAGCAGTAGTCTGACAGACAATCAGCCCCAGCATTTT. Translated, it gives CASSSLTDNQPQHF.

This chain links TRBV19 with TRBJ2-1; D might be TRBD2 (6 bases). The CDR3 is 17 residues long. Looked up from germline, CDR1 is LNHDA and CDR2 is SQIVND (reference sequence). The V end was cut by 1 base, the J end by 4 bases, with 17 bases between. The CDR3, as DNA: TGTGCCAGTAGTATAGGATCGGTAAGCGGGTATTACAATGAGCAGTTCTTC. Translating gives CASSIGSVSGYYNEQFF.

The chain carries TRBV15 and TRBJ1-4; D ambiguous. V was shortened by 0 bases and J by 10 bases, with 24 bases between the two germline ends. The CDR3 runs 18 residues. From germline, CDR1 is LNHNV and CDR2 YYDKDF (reference sequence). CDR3 sequence (DNA): TGTGCCACCAGCAGAGATAAGGCCCAAACCAGACCATCAGGAAAACTGTTTTTT. This codes for CATSRDKAQTRPSGKLFF.

This rearrangement joins TRBV3-1 (or the pseudogene TRBV3-2) to TRBJ2-1; the D gene is possibly TRBD1 (6 bases). The germline CDR1 and CDR2 sequences are LGHDT and YNNKEL (reference sequence). V lost 1 base, J lost 5 bases, and 9 bases lay in between. This CDR3 has 14 residues. Here the CDR3 reads CASSQVRGNNEQFF. Written as DNA, the CDR3 is TGTGCCAGCAGCCAAGTAAGGGGGAACAATGAGCAGTTCTTC.

This chain uses TRBV3-1 (or the pseudogene TRBV3-2) with TRBJ2-2, with 9 nucleotides matching TRBD2. CDR1 and CDR2 from the germline V gene are LGHDT and YNNKEL (reference sequence). This CDR3 has 17 amino acids. V shed 1 base and J 1 base; nucleotides not matched to a gene: 4. CDR3 residues: CASSQAVAGENTGELFF. The CDR3 coding sequence is TGTGCCAGCAGCCAAGCAGTAGCGGGGGAGAACACCGGGGAGCTGTTTTTT.

The rearrangement links TRBV23-1 to TRBJ1-3; D perhaps matches TRBD1 (5 bases). TRBV23-1 is an open reading frame whose function is uncertain. Trimming removed 7 bases from V and 4 bases from J, with 20 bases in between. The CDR3 totals 16 residues. The CDR3 region has the DNA TGCGCCAGCACCCGAGGGGAGGGTTCAATCGGAAACACCATATATTTT. This codes for CASTRGEGSIGNTIYF.